The entry below gives a single T cell receptor (beta chain) sequence along with its context. The target antigen is unknown. TCRdb used MiXCR to reprocess the 5' RACE reads, holding one entry per CDR3 protein. The sample yields fewer than 400,000 distinct CDR3 sequences, under 15% seen once. This record comes from a study of T-cell memory formation after mild COVID-19. About the study: TCR clusters largely stayed donor specific. Study-wide results and limits: Unconfirmed was the SARS-CoV-2 specificity of second-wave clones that peaked on day 37. Pre-infection memory contained some responding clones, which suggested that cross-reactive memory had joined.

The CDR3 length is 12 residues. Germline values: CDR1 DFQATT, CDR2 SNEGSKA (reference sequence). V shed 6 bases, J shed 3 bases, and the junction held 5 bases outside the gene matches. Sequencing was done on a sample of PBMCs or a T cell subset sorted from them (not recorded which). The chain recombines TRBV20-1 with TRBJ2-7; TRBD1 matches 7 bases. The source of this sequence is a man aged 18 to 30 who had mild COVID-19 (a few samples of this study predate the infection). Cell type and time point are not known. Here the CDR3 DNA reads TGCAGTGCCACCCACAGGGGCTACGAGCAGTACTTC. Protein: CSATHRGYEQYF.